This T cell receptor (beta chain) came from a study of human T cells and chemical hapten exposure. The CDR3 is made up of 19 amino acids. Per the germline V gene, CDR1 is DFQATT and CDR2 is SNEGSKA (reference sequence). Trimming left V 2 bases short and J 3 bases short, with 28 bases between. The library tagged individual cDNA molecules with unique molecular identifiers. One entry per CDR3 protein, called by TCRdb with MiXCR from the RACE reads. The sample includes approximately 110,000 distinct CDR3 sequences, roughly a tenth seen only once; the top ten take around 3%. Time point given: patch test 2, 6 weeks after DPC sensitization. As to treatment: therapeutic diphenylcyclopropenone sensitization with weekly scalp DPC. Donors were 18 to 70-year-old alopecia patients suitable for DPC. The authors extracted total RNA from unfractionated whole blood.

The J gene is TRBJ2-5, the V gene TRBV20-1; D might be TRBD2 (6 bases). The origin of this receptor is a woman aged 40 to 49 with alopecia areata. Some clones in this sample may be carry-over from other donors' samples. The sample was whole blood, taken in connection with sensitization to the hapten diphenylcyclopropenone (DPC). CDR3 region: CSARTRGFRRAVLEETQYF. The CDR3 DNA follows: TGCAGTGCTAGAACCCGGGGGTTCAGGCGAGCGGTCCTGGAAGAGACCCAGTACTTC.